Below, 15 T cell receptor beta chains from the same sample are listed, as sequenced in a study of T cell responses to AZD1222 COVID-19 vaccine. Some clones are missing from TCRdb's copy, which holds only in-frame ones; the method was immunoSEQ multiplex PCR. This sample has about 180,000 clones, with about nine tenths found just once. Sample: peripheral blood, taken on day 0 of AZD1222 vaccination. The receptors were gathered from an adult in good health.

V usage is TRBV7-2 and J usage is TRBJ2-1; 11 bases line up with TRBD2. The J segment lost 0 bases and the V segment lost 1 base, leaving 2 bases of the junction unmatched. Germline-derived CDR1 and CDR2 are SGHTA and FQGNSA. There are 17 residues in the CDR3. Here the CDR3 DNA reads TGTGCCAGCAGCTTAGTAGCGGGGGGGAGCTCCTACAATGAGCAGTTCTTC. It encodes CASSLVAGGSSYNEQFF.

The chain employs TRBV11-1 and TRBJ2-7; D ambiguous. CDR3 length equals 12 residues. The V and J ends lost 4 bases and 6 bases respectively, with 10 bases between them. CDR1 SGHAT and CDR2 FQDESV come from the germline V gene (reference sequence). The CDR3 DNA is TGTGCCAGCAGCTCCCAGTGGTTCGAGCAGTACTTC. It translates to CASSSQWFEQYF.

The J gene is TRBJ2-1, the V gene TRBV7-2, with a weak D call TRBD2 (7 bases). Germline-derived CDR1 and CDR2 are SGHTA and FQGNSA. The CDR3 totals 15 residues. Trimming shortened V by 5 bases and J by 8 bases, and 19 bases separated the two germline ends. The CDR3 here is CASSPKSGGRDEQFF. The CDR3 bases are TGTGCCAGCAGCCCGAAATCCGGGGGGCGGGATGAGCAGTTCTTC. The full variable domain, completed using reference TRBV7-2 and TRBJ2-1, is GAGVSQSPSNKVTEKGKDVELRCDPISGHTALYWYRQSLGQGLEFLIYFQGNSAPDKSGLPSDRFSAERTGGSVSTLTIQRTQQEDSAVYLCASSPKSGGRDEQFFGPGTRLTVL.

The V call is TRBV7-3, the J call TRBJ1-1, with D perhaps TRBD1 (6 bases). Germline V gene sequence: CDR1 SGHTA, CDR2 FQGTGA. The CDR3 length is 15 residues. Trimming took 4 bases from V and 3 from J, leaving 15 bases between them. This CDR3 reads CASSSGRGWDTEAFF. The CDR3 DNA reads TGTGCCAGCAGCTCGGGCAGGGGTTGGGACACTGAAGCTTTCTTT.

The chain carries TRBV7-2 and TRBJ2-7; D unresolved. The germline CDR1 and CDR2 sequences are SGHTA and FQGNSA. V dropped 5 bases and J dropped 0 bases, with 8 bases sitting between them. This CDR3 has 13 amino acids. The DNA of the CDR3 is TGTGCCAGCAGCAACCGGGTCTCCTACGAGCAGTACTTC. It specifies CASSNRVSYEQYF. Full variable domain (remainder filled in from reference TRBV7-2 and TRBJ2-7): GAGVSQSPSNKVTEKGKDVELRCDPISGHTALYWYRQSLGQGLEFLIYFQGNSAPDKSGLPSDRFSAERTGGSVSTLTIQRTQQEDSAVYLCASSNRVSYEQYFGPGTRLTVT.

This clone was picked up one time. The rearrangement uses TRBV29-1 and TRBJ2-7; 9 nucleotides agree with TRBD1. The V segment lost 8 bases and the J segment 4 bases; nucleotides outside the gene matches: 12. The germline V gene has CDR1 SQVTM and CDR2 ANQGSEA. There are 14 residues in the CDR3. CDR3 coding DNA: TGCAGCTTCATCTCGGGACAGGGCCCTTACGAGCAGTACTTC. Encoded protein: CSFISGQGPYEQYF.

As concerns this clone: The junction shows a germline mismatch at one end, possibly a read error. The rearrangement joins TRBV27 to TRBJ1-2; the match to TRBD1 covers 7 bases. Per the germline V gene, CDR1 is MNHEY and CDR2 is SMNVEV (reference sequence). This CDR3 spans 12 amino acids. CDR3: CASSDPKTGPLF. CDR3 nucleotide sequence: TGTGCCAGCAGTGACCCGAAGACAGGGCCCCTTTTC.

The rearrangement joins TRBV2 to TRBJ1-4, with D perhaps TRBD1 (5 bases). Per germline, CDR1 SNHLY and CDR2 FYNNEI. The CDR3 spans 13 residues. V lost 7 bases, J lost 7 bases, and 13 bases lay in between. The CDR3 region has the DNA TGTGCCAGCACCCGGGGGACGCCTGAAAAACTGTTTTTT. This translates into CASTRGTPEKLFF.

This chain connects TRBV12-3 or TRBV12-4 to TRBJ1-1, with D hard to call. This CDR3 has 11 residues. Trimming pared 3 bases from V and 11 bases from J, leaving 10 bases between. The CDR3 spells CASSLKELAFF. CDR3 nucleotide sequence: TGTGCCAGCAGTTTGAAGGAACTGGCTTTCTTT.

Regarding this clone: At one end, the junction sequence differs from germline, possibly due to a read error. This chain links TRBV7-7 with TRBJ2-3; D possibly corresponds to TRBD1 (6 bases). CDR3 size: 13 residues. Germline V CDR1 and CDR2: SSHAT, FNYEAQ (reference sequence). CDR3 sequence reads: CASSTDRADTQYF. CDR3 sequence (DNA): TGTGCTAGCAGCACGGACAGAGCAGATACGCAGTATTTT.

V is TRBV19 and J is TRBJ2-2; possibly TRBD1 or TRBD2 for D (5 bases each). Germline values: CDR1 LNHDA, CDR2 SQIVND (reference sequence). This CDR3 has 17 residues. Deletions cut 5 bases from V and 3 bases from J, with 19 bases between. CDR3 coding DNA: TGTGCCAGTAGTGCCAGCAGGGACGGGGCGTACACCGGGGAGCTGTTTTTT. Protein: CASSASRDGAYTGELFF.

V is TRBV5-6 and J is TRBJ2-1; maybe TRBD2 (5 bases). This CDR3 has 17 residues. The V and J ends lost 3 bases and 0 bases respectively, with 16 bases between them. Germline assignment: CDR1 SGHDT and CDR2 YYEEEE. The CDR3 spells CASSSLLGSDSYNEQFF. CDR3 in DNA: TGTGCCAGCAGCTCCCTCTTAGGTAGCGACTCCTACAATGAGCAGTTCTTC. The variable domain in full, with the rest retrieved from reference TRBV5-6 and TRBJ2-1, is DAGVTQSPTHLIKTRGQQVTLRCSPKSGHDTVSWYQQALGQGPQFIFQYYEEEERQRGNFPDRFSGHQFPNYSSELNVNALLLGDSALYLCASSSLLGSDSYNEQFFGPGTRLTVL.

V gene TRBV3-1 (or the pseudogene TRBV3-2) combines with J gene TRBJ2-6, with 7 bases that match TRBD1. The ends lost 6 bases at V and 0 bases at J; junction bases unmatched: 2. CDR3 size: 15 residues. Germline values: CDR1 LGHDT, CDR2 YNNKEL (reference sequence). CDR3 DNA sequence: TGTGCCAGCAGAGGGACAGTCTCTGGGGCCAACGTCCTGACTTTC. This codes for CASRGTVSGANVLTF.

This clone appeared once. V is TRBV3-1 (or the pseudogene TRBV3-2) and J is TRBJ1-2; D unclear. Deletions cut 0 bases from V and 6 bases from J, with 11 bases between. CDR3 length: 14 amino acids. Germline values: CDR1 LGHDT, CDR2 YNNKEL (reference sequence). DNA of the CDR3: TGTGCCAGCAGCCAAGAATGGTCAAGGCATGGCTACACCTTC. It specifies CASSQEWSRHGYTF.

This clone showed up just once. The chain carries TRBV5-1 and TRBJ1-5; D not certain. The V gene's germline CDR1 is SGHRS and CDR2 YFSETQ. The CDR3 loop spans 17 amino acids. V dropped 5 bases and J dropped 0 bases, with 18 bases sitting between them. CDR3 nucleotides: TGCGCCAGCAGACGAAGCGGGGAACAGTATAGCAATCAGCCCCAGCATTTT. This translates into CASRRSGEQYSNQPQHF.